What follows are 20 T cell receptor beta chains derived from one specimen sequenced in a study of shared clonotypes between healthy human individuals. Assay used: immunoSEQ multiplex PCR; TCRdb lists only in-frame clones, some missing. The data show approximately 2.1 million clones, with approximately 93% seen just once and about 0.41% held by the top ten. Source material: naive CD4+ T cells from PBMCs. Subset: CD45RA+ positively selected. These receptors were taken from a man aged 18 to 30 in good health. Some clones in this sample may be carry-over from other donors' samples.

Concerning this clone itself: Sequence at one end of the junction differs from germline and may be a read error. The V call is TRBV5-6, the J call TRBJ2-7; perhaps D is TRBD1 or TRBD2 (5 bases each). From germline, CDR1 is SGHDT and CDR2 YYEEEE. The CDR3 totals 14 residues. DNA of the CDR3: TGTGCCAGCAGCCCCCGGGACCACTCCTCCGAGCAGTACTTC. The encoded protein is CASSPRDHSSEQYF.

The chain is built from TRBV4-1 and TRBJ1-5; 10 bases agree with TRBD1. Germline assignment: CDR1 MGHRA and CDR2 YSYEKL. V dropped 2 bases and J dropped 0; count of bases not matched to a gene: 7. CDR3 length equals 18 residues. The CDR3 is CASSQKRGTGDSNQPQHF. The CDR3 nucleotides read TGCGCCAGCAGCCAAAAACGGGGGACAGGGGATAGCAATCAGCCCCAGCATTTT.

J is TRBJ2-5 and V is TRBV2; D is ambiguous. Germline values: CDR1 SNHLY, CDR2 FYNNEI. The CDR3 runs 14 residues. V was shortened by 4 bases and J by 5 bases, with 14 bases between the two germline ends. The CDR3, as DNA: TGTGCCAGCAGTGCGGTTACAGCGATGGAGACCCAGTACTTC. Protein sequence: CASSAVTAMETQYF.

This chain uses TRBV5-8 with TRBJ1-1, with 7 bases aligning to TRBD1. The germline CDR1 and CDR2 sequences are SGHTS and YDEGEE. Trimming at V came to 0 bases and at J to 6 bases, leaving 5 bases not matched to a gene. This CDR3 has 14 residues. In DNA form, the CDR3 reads TGTGCCAGCAGCTTGGGGACAGGAGTTCCTGAAGCTTTCTTT. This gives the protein CASSLGTGVPEAFF.

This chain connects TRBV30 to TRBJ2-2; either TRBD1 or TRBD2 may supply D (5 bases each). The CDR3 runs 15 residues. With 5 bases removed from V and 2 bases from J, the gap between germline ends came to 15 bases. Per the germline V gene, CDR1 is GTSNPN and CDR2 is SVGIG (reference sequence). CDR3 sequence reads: CAWAGTAYNTGELFF. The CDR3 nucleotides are TGTGCCTGGGCCGGGACGGCCTATAACACCGGGGAGCTGTTTTTT.

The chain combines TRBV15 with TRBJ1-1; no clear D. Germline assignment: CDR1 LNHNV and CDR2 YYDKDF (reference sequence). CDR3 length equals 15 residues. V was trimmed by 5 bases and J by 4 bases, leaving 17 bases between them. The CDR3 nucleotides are TGTGCCACCAGCCCCCAGGAGATTCGGGCCACTGAAGCTTTCTTT. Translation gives CATSPQEIRATEAFF. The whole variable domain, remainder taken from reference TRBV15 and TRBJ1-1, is DAMVIQNPRYQVTQFGKPVTLSCSQTLNHNVMYWYQQKSSQAPKLLFHYYDKDFNNEADTPDNFQSRRPNTSFCFLDIRSPGLGDTAMYLCATSPQEIRATEAFFGQGTRLTVV.

The CDR3 sequence is CASRSGFDNYEQYF. The CDR3 coding sequence is TGTGCCAGCAGGTCCGGATTTGACAACTACGAGCAGTACTTC. The rearrangement uses TRBV6-1 and TRBJ2-7; D remains unclear. V was shortened by 6 bases and J by 3 bases, with 15 bases between the two germline ends. The length of the CDR3 is 14 residues. The germline CDR1 and CDR2 sequences are MNHNS and SASEGT.

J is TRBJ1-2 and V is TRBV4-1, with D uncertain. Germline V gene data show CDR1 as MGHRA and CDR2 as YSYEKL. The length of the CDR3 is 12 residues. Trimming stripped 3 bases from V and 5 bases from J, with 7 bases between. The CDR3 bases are TGCGCCAGCAGCCATTCAAAATATGGCTACACCTTC. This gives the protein CASSHSKYGYTF.

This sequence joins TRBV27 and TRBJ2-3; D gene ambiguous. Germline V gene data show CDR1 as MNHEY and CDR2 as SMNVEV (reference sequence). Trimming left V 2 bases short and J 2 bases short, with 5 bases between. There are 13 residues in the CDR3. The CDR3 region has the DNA TGTGCCAGCAGTTTAATCTTCACAGATACGCAGTATTTT. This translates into CASSLIFTDTQYF.

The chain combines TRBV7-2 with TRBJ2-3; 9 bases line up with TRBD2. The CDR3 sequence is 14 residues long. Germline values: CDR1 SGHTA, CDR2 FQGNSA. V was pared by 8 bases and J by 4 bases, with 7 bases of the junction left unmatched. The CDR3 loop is CASANLAGSDTQYF. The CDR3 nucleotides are TGTGCCAGCGCGAATCTAGCGGGATCAGATACGCAGTATTTT.

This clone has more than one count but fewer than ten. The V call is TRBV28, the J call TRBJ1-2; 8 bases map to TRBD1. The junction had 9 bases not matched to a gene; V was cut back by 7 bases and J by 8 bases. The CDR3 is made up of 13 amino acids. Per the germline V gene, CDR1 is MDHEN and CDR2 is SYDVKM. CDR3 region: CASTLQGETGYTF. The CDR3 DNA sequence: TGTGCCAGCACACTACAGGGGGAGACGGGCTACACCTTC.

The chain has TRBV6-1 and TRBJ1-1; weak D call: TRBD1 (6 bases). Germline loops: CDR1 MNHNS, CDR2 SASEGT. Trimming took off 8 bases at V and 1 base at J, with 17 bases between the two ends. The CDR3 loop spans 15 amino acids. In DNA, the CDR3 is TGTGCCAGCGCCTCCCGGACAGTGGGGAACACTGAAGCTTTCTTT. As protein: CASASRTVGNTEAFF.

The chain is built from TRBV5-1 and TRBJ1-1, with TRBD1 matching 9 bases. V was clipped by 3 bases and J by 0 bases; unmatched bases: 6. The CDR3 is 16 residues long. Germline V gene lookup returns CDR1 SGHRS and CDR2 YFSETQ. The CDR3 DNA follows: TGCGCCAGCAGCTCCGGACAGGGGATCATGAACACTGAAGCTTTCTTT. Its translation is CASSSGQGIMNTEAFF.

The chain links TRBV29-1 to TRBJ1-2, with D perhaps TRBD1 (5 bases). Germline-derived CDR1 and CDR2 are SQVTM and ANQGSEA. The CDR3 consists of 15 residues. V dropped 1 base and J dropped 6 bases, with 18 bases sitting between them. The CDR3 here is CSVEGRLRDADGYTF. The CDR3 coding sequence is TGCAGCGTTGAAGGGAGACTCCGGGACGCGGATGGCTACACCTTC.

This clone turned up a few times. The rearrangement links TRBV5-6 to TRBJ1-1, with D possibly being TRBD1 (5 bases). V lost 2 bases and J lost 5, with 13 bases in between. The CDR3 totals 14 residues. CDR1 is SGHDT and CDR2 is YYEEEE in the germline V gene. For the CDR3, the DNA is TGTGCCAGCAGCTTAAGGGGATTGATGACTGAAGCTTTCTTT. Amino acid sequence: CASSLRGLMTEAFF.

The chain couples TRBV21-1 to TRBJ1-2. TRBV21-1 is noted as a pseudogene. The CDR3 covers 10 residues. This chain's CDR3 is CARNPGGYTF. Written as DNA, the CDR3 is TGTGCCAGAAACCCTGGTGGCTACACCTTC.

The chain's CDR3 is CASTAKPYEQYF. The CDR3 nucleotides are TGTGCCAGCACGGCTAAACCCTACGAGCAGTACTTC. The chain carries TRBV28 and TRBJ2-7; D call uncertain. This CDR3 is 12 amino acids long. V was clipped by 7 bases and J by 2 bases, with 9 bases between them. Germline V gene lookup returns CDR1 MDHEN and CDR2 SYDVKM.

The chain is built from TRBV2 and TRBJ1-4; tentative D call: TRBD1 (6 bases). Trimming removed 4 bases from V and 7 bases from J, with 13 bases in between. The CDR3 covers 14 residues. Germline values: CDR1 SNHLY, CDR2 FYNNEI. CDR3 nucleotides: TGTGCCAGCAGTGTGTGGGGGGCTGTTGAAAAACTGTTTTTT. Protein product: CASSVWGAVEKLFF.

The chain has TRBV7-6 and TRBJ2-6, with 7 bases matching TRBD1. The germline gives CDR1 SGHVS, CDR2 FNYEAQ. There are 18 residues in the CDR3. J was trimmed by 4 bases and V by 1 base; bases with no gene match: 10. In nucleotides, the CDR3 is TGTGCCAGCAGCTTAGGCCCCACAGGGGCCTCCGGGGCCAACGTCCTGACTTTC. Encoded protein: CASSLGPTGASGANVLTF.

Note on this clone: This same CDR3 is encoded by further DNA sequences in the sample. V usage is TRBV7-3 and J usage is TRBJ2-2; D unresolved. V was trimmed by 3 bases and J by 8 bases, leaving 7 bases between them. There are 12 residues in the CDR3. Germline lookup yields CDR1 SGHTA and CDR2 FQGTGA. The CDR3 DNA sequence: TGTGCCAGCAGCTTCTTTGCGGGGGAGCTGTTTTTT. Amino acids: CASSFFAGELFF.